This passage covers 19 T cell receptor beta chains from one sample sequenced in a study of blood T cell repertoires in COVID-19. Produced via immunoSEQ multiplex PCR; TCRdb's table is partial and in-frame only. The profile shows approximately 290,000 clones, 75% to 90% of them singletons. Sequencing input: peripheral blood. The source of these receptors is a woman aged 55 to 70 with acute or convalescent COVID-19.

The genes are TRBV28 and TRBJ1-1, with D possibly being TRBD1 (5 bases). This CDR3 contains 13 residues. The ends were cut back, 5 bases at V and 7 bases at J, with 14 bases in the middle. Germline V gene data show CDR1 as MDHEN and CDR2 as SYDVKM. CDR3 nucleotides: TGTGCCAGCAGTCTCCTAGGAGGGGATGAAGCTTTCTTT. Amino acids: CASSLLGGDEAFF. Full variable domain (rest looked up from reference TRBV28 and TRBJ1-1): DVKVTQSSRYLVKRTGEKVFLECVQDMDHENMFWYRQDPGLGLRLIYFSYDVKMKEKGDIPEGYSVSREKKERFSLILESASTNQTSMYLCASSLLGGDEAFFGQGTRLTVV.

The V call is TRBV3-1 (or the pseudogene TRBV3-2), the J call TRBJ2-7; 10 positions agree with TRBD2. Trimming removed 1 base from V and 4 bases from J; junction bases left unmatched: 7. Germline CDR1 reads LGHDT; CDR2 reads YNNKEL (reference sequence). The CDR3 sequence is 16 residues long. The CDR3 region is CASSQVGTSGNYEQYF. The CDR3 nucleotides are TGTGCCAGCAGCCAAGTGGGAACTAGCGGGAATTACGAGCAGTACTTC.

This rearrangement joins TRBV5-6 to TRBJ1-6; 7 bases align to TRBD1. The germline CDR1 and CDR2 sequences are SGHDT and YYEEEE. The CDR3 is made up of 16 amino acids. Losses at the gene ends were 5 bases for V and 10 bases for J; bases not matched to a gene: 15. The CDR3 DNA reads as TGTGCCAGCAGTTATCTCGACAGGGCCATAATCTCACCCCTCCACTTT. This gives the protein CASSYLDRAIISPLHF.

The J gene is TRBJ1-1, the V gene TRBV7-9, with 8 bases aligning to TRBD1. Germline V gene lookup returns CDR1 SEHNR and CDR2 FQNEAQ (reference sequence). There are 13 residues in the CDR3. Trimming removed 5 bases from V and 6 bases from J; junction bases left unmatched: 5. The CDR3 is CASSPNRGAEAFF. CDR3 nucleotides: TGTGCCAGCAGCCCGAACAGGGGGGCTGAAGCTTTCTTT.

The chain joins TRBV30 to TRBJ1-1; 7 positions agree with TRBD1. The CDR3 consists of 14 residues. CDR1 and CDR2 (germline): GTSNPN, SVGIG (reference sequence). V dropped 6 bases and J dropped 0; count of bases not matched to a gene: 7. CDR3 bases: TGTGCCTGTCAACCGGGACAGATGAACACTGAAGCTTTCTTT. It codes for CACQPGQMNTEAFF.

This clone was observed once. This chain uses TRBV7-9 with TRBJ2-2; perhaps TRBD1 as D (6 bases). The CDR3 covers 16 residues. Trimming removed 5 bases at V and 1 base at J, with 14 bases between. Germline-derived CDR1 and CDR2 are SEHNR and FQNEAQ (reference sequence). CDR3 protein: CASSPRPGQNTGELFF. The CDR3 DNA sequence: TGTGCCAGCAGCCCACGTCCGGGACAGAACACCGGGGAGCTGTTTTTT.

This clone was observed a single time. This chain uses TRBV5-4 with TRBJ1-3; no clear D. In germline, CDR1 is SGHNT, CDR2 YYREEE (reference sequence). Between the trimmed V and J ends, which lost 0 bases and 2 bases, there was a span of 9 bases. This CDR3 region has 15 residues. This CDR3 reads CASSLAGLTGNTIYF. CDR3 in DNA: TGTGCCAGCAGCTTGGCCGGGTTAACTGGAAACACCATATATTTT.

The gene calls are TRBV9 and TRBJ2-1, with a tentative D call TRBD2 (6 bases). This CDR3 is 15 amino acids long. Looked up from germline, CDR1 is SGDLS and CDR2 is YYNGEE. Trimming cost V 0 bases and J 10 bases, with 17 bases left between them. The CDR3 region has the DNA TGTGCCAGCAGCGTAGTTGGTAGCGGTGTATTCGAGCAGTTCTTC. Its translation: CASSVVGSGVFEQFF. The variable domain in full, completed from reference TRBV9 and TRBJ2-1, reads DSGVTQTPKHLITATGQRVTLRCSPRSGDLSVYWYQQSLDQGLQFLIQYYNGEERAKGNILERFSAQQFPDLHSELNLSSLELGDSALYFCASSVVGSGVFEQFFGPGTRLTVL.

The chain uses TRBV28 and TRBJ2-7; no clear D gene. The CDR3 runs 13 residues. V lost 5 bases to trimming and J lost 6 bases, with 14 bases between them. Germline assignment: CDR1 MDHEN and CDR2 SYDVKM. This CDR3 is CASSRDTDAEQYF. The CDR3 DNA reads as TGTGCCAGCAGTCGCGACACAGATGCCGAGCAGTACTTC.

The chain recombines TRBV27 with TRBJ1-2, with 8 bases matching TRBD1. Germline CDR1 and CDR2: MNHEY and SMNVEV (reference sequence). This CDR3 region has 14 residues. Germline trimming cut 5 bases from V and 5 bases from J; bases unmatched to any gene: 7. The CDR3 coding sequence is TGTGCCAGCAGTCCCCGGGACAGGTGGTATGGCTACACCTTC. Protein sequence: CASSPRDRWYGYTF.

The rearrangement joins TRBV7-2 to TRBJ2-3; TRBD2 matches at 15 bases. Germline CDR1 is SGHTA and CDR2 is FQGNSA. The length of the CDR3 is 19 residues. V gave up 2 bases and J gave up 0 bases; unmatched junction bases: 6. The CDR3 reads CASSLPGTSGGPSTDTQYF. The CDR3, as DNA: TGTGCCAGCAGCTTACCAGGGACTAGCGGGGGGCCCAGCACAGATACGCAGTATTTT.

The V gene is TRBV7-9, the J gene TRBJ1-6, with 7 bases matching TRBD1. The CDR3 contains 15 residues. The trim removed 4 bases at V and 10 bases at J, leaving 10 bases unmatched. The germline V gene has CDR1 SEHNR and CDR2 FQNEAQ (reference sequence). The CDR3 is CASSSKTGPGSPLHF. For the CDR3, the DNA is TGTGCCAGCAGCTCTAAGACAGGGCCAGGGTCACCCCTCCACTTT.

V and J are TRBV4-1 and TRBJ1-1, with D uncertain. Trimming shortened V by 8 bases and J by 1 base, and 11 bases separated the two germline ends. The CDR3 totals 13 residues. Looked up from germline, CDR1 is MGHRA and CDR2 is YSYEKL. The CDR3 loop reads CASGTVRNTEAFF. The CDR3 DNA follows: TGCGCCAGCGGCACAGTGAGGAACACTGAAGCTTTCTTT.

This chain uses TRBV3-1 (or the pseudogene TRBV3-2) with TRBJ2-5; TRBD1 is a possible D gene (5 bases). CDR1 and CDR2 from the germline V gene are LGHDT and YNNKEL (reference sequence). The germline V and J ends were trimmed by 0 bases and 5 bases, with 13 bases remaining between them. The CDR3 is made up of 15 amino acids. CDR3 nucleotide sequence: TGTGCCAGCAGCCAAGATCCTTGGACACAGGAGACCCAGTACTTC. This gives the protein CASSQDPWTQETQYF.

The chain recombines TRBV6-6 with TRBJ1-6; D gene ambiguous. The germline V and J ends were trimmed by 6 bases and 9 bases, with 9 bases remaining between them. Germline values: CDR1 MNHNY, CDR2 SVGAGI (reference sequence). The CDR3 runs 12 residues. The CDR3 here is CASSPGLSPLHF. CDR3 nucleotides: TGTGCCAGCAGCCCCGGACTTTCACCCCTCCACTTT.

DNA for the CDR3: TGTGCCAGCAGTGACCTAGCGGGGTTCACAGATACGCAGTATTTT. Translating it yields CASSDLAGFTDTQYF. The chain joins TRBV28 to TRBJ2-3, with 9 bases aligning to TRBD2. The CDR3 extends over 15 amino acids. V shed 5 bases and J 2 bases; nucleotides not matched to a gene: 5. Germline V lookup: CDR1 MDHEN, CDR2 SYDVKM.

A single count supports this clone. The chain recombines TRBV28 with TRBJ1-4; 9 nucleotides agree with TRBD1. The CDR3 loop spans 16 amino acids. After removal of 5 bases from V and 5 bases from J, the junction contained 9 bases not matched to a gene. CDR1 MDHEN and CDR2 SYDVKM come from the germline V gene. This chain's CDR3 is CASSRPPGQGNEKLFF. In DNA, the CDR3 is TGTGCCAGCAGTAGACCCCCCGGACAGGGGAATGAAAAACTGTTTTTT.

The chain uses TRBV9 and TRBJ1-2; a possible D gene is TRBD1 (6 bases). V lost 0 bases, J lost 5 bases, and 14 bases lay in between. The germline V gene encodes CDR1 SGDLS and CDR2 YYNGEE. The CDR3 has 15 residues. In nucleotides, the CDR3 is TGTGCCAGCAGCGTAGTCCCGGGACAAGATTATGGCTACACCTTC. Its protein product is CASSVVPGQDYGYTF.

V and J are TRBV6-4 and TRBJ2-1, with 15 bases lining up with TRBD2. CDR3 length: 17 amino acids. The germline V gene encodes CDR1 MRHNA and CDR2 SNTAGT. The J segment lost 7 bases and the V segment lost 6 bases, leaving 10 bases of the junction unmatched. The CDR3 DNA sequence: TGTGCCAGCAGCGGGACTAGCGGGAGGTCTCCCAGAAATGAGCAGTTCTTC. Translation gives CASSGTSGRSPRNEQFF.